This T cell receptor (beta chain) was identified during a study of blood T cell repertoires in COVID-19. Study overall: From the United States, Italy and Spain came samples of acute and convalescent COVID-19.

Study processing details: Estimation of nucleated cell counts relied on the amplification of reference gene primers. The protocol was immunoSEQ multiplex PCR, while the TCRdb copy is restricted to in-frame clones and leaves out a portion. Clonal size and the V and J genes are those of that table, whereas D and trimming came from the DNA. This sample has about 410,000 clones; just under 90% occur once, and the top ten carry about 1.7%. The CDR3 runs 14 residues. Germline lookup yields CDR1 SGHNT and CDR2 YYREEE (reference sequence). V was trimmed by 3 bases and J by 6 bases, leaving 13 bases between them. The study assigned cohorts using participant-reported clinical history. The recovered donors of Cohort 3 showed two negative PCRs, clearance, or symptom resolution.

The chain carries TRBV5-4 and TRBJ2-4; a possible D gene is TRBD1 (5 bases). The receptor's source is a woman aged 30 to 39 who had recovered from COVID-19. Sequencing was performed on PBMCs or T cells enriched from blood (not recorded which). The CDR3 sequence: CASSSIQVGNIQYF. CDR3 in DNA: TGTGCCAGCAGCTCGATACAGGTGGGAAACATTCAGTACTTC. The variable domain in full, completed from reference TRBV5-4 and TRBJ2-4, reads ETGVTQSPTHLIKTRGQQVTLRCSSQSGHNTVSWYQQALGQGPQFIFQYYREEENGRGNFPPRFSGLQFPNYSSELNVNALELDDSALYLCASSSIQVGNIQYFGAGTRLSVL.